These T cell receptor beta chains were read from a single sample in a study of T-cell reconstitution after alpha-beta-depleted transplantation in children. TCRdb re-analysed the PCR reads in MiXCR, keeping a single row per CDR3 protein. The sample carries a few hundred thousand distinct CDR3 sequences, roughly 12% recorded once. The source material was peripheral blood, sampled 180 days after TCRalphabeta/CD19-depleted stem cell transplant. These receptors all stem from a male patient aged 2-15 years who had a stem cell transplant for chronic granulomatous disease, so the T cells may come from the graft donor. The CDR3 runs from the conserved cysteine through the conserved F or W. Not every row has a clone size; where given, it reads once, few, many or a size class.

v_call	clone_size	cdr3_aa
TRBV5-1	many	CASSLGPPGNEQFF
TRBV20-1	many	CSASFGGGTYEQYF
TRBV15	many	CATSRGSGRSSYEQYF
TRBV5-1	many	CASRAGTGSYNEQFF
TRBV12-3/TRBV12-4	many	CASSLWGGHNEQFF
TRBV6-1	many	CASWTGYYEQYF
TRBV5-5	many	CASSLGREDYGYTF
TRBV3-1	many	CASTRKGGSNTGELFF
TRBV20-1	many	CSARGGTDTQYF
TRBV11-1	few	CASRGRPTDTQYF
TRBV5-1	many	CASSLVSEQFF
TRBV6-5	many	CASSYGTYQETQYF
TRBV29-1	many	CSVEEGRLVGYTF
TRBV12-3/TRBV12-4	many	CASRVPDRGGEQYF
TRBV29-1	many	CSVMFGDYEQFF
TRBV29-1	many	CSVEDPLAGSSYNEQFF
TRBV5-1	many	CASSSSPPSGSLTGELFF
TRBV4-1	many	CASSQDRGGQGAKDTQYF
TRBV12-3/TRBV12-4	many	CAILPGTTNTGELFF
TRBV12-3/TRBV12-4	NA	CASSSNSLSYEQYF
TRBV7-3	many	CASSQTPGEQFF
TRBV5-1	many	CASRTSGSQETQYF
TRBV20-1	NA	CRIGTSQEPQYF
TRBV18	NA	CASSPHRRGTGELFF
TRBV18	few	CASSPKEHSPLHF
TRBV5-1	many	CASSLITRYSDTQYF
TRBV12-3/TRBV12-4	many	CASSLTSGSGQFF
TRBV7-2	many	CASSWGQGFSGYTF
TRBV11-2	many	CASSSRGLAGEGSTDTQYF
TRBV9	many	CASSAPLAGSSYNEQFF
TRBV18	many	CASSPGLEGGNEQFF
TRBV7-6	many	CASSVAGTANTGELFF
TRBV7-2	many	CASSLGRTVTDTQYF
TRBV5-5	many	CASSSQGATEAFF
TRBV24-1	many	CATSLGQETQYF
TRBV20-1	many	CSAREGGELNEQFF
TRBV5-4	NA	CASSKGTSVYNEQFF
TRBV20-1	many	CSARGGKRETQYF
TRBV12-3/TRBV12-4	many	CASTQGAAGELFF
TRBV20-1	many	CSARDSGGSNTEAFF
TRBV10-3	many	CAISEGATVAFF
TRBV18	NA	CASSPVGRTNEQFF
TRBV15	many	CATSRVPKGETQYF
TRBV6-5	few	CASSYLRGGGNTEAFF
TRBV7-2	many	CASSLARGDEQYF
TRBV5-1	many	CASSLIRQAIQFF
TRBV19	many	CASGSSYEQYF
TRBV20-1	many	CSARDHFGGHSYEQYF
TRBV12-3/TRBV12-4	many	CASSPDGPGELFF
TRBV12-3/TRBV12-4	many	CASSKGLPQHQHF
TRBV7-8	many	CASSLTATSGPYNEQFF
TRBV24-1	many	CATSDFPGQGGSGANVLTF
TRBV20-1	many	CSASGWASSQETQYF
TRBV6-5	NA	CASSSVDAGNTEAFF
TRBV7-9	many	CASSLSGVGDTEAFF